The 18 T cell receptor beta chains below come from one sample, sequenced in a study of shared clonotypes between healthy human individuals. This table comes from immunoSEQ multiplex PCR, and its TCRdb copy is limited to in-frame clones, with some not included. The table includes around 500,000 clones, approximately 84% detected once. Material for sequencing was PBMCs. The origin of the receptors is a woman aged 35 to 49 in good health. Some clones in this sample may be carry-over from other donors' samples.

For this clone: It is likely a read error: a sequence one base away is far more abundant. The genes are TRBV10-3 and TRBJ2-7; D is possibly TRBD1 (5 bases). The germline V gene encodes CDR1 ENHRY and CDR2 SYGVKD. CDR3 length equals 12 residues. The ends were cut back, 6 bases at V and 8 bases at J, with 14 bases in the middle. The CDR3 loop is CAISREGYKQYF. CDR3 in DNA: TGTGCCATCAGCAGGGAAGGTTACAAGCAGTACTTC.

The rearrangement joins TRBV19 to TRBJ1-1, with 8 bases fitting TRBD1. Germline V gene data show CDR1 as LNHDA and CDR2 as SQIVND (reference sequence). The CDR3 totals 14 residues. V lost 5 bases to trimming and J lost 5 bases; unmatched junction nucleotides: 7. The CDR3 region is CASSEGQGLTEAFF. As DNA, the CDR3 is TGTGCCAGTAGTGAAGGACAGGGTTTAACTGAAGCTTTCTTT.

This chain joins TRBV19 and TRBJ2-7, with 10 nucleotides matching TRBD2. The CDR3 is made up of 15 amino acids. Germline CDR1 is LNHDA and CDR2 is SQIVND (reference sequence). The V segment lost 3 bases and the J segment 6 bases; nucleotides outside the gene matches: 8. The CDR3 loop reads CASSILSGRVGEQYF. DNA for the CDR3: TGTGCCAGTAGTATTTTAAGCGGGAGGGTAGGCGAGCAGTACTTC.

Note on this clone: It differs at one base from a far larger clone, so likely a read error. The V call is TRBV27, the J call TRBJ1-2; perhaps TRBD1 as D (5 bases). CDR1 is MNHEY, CDR2 SMNVEV, per germline (reference sequence). The CDR3 extends over 16 amino acids. CDR3 loop: CASSLNWDGRAYGHTF. Here the CDR3 DNA reads TGTGCCAGCAGTTTAAACTGGGACGGGAGGGCCTATGGCCACACCTTC.

The chain couples TRBV28 to TRBJ2-7; 7 bases align to TRBD1. V gave up 4 bases and J gave up 4 bases; unmatched junction bases: 4. Germline-derived CDR1 and CDR2 are MDHEN and SYDVKM. The CDR3 is 13 amino acids. CDR3: CASSSGQKYEQYF. CDR3 coding DNA: TGTGCCAGCAGTTCGGGACAGAAGTACGAGCAGTACTTC.

The rearrangement joins TRBV7-9 to TRBJ2-5; the D is unclear. The V gene's germline CDR1 is SEHNR and CDR2 FQNEAQ (reference sequence). The V end was cut by 0 bases, the J end by 1 base, with 6 bases between. The CDR3 consists of 14 residues. This CDR3 is CASSLARAQETQYF. The DNA for the CDR3 is TGTGCCAGCAGCTTAGCACGTGCCCAAGAGACCCAGTACTTC.

This clone was seen at least ten times. The genes are TRBV5-1 and TRBJ1-1, with 7 bases that match TRBD1. Germline V gene data show CDR1 as SGHRS and CDR2 as YFSETQ. The CDR3 covers 15 residues. Trimming at V came to 3 bases and at J to 4 bases, leaving 9 bases not matched to a gene. CDR3 bases: TGCGCCAGCAGCTCCGGACAGGCCTCGACCACTGAAGCTTTCTTT. This translates into CASSSGQASTTEAFF.

The gene calls are TRBV7-2 and TRBJ1-2; 7 bases align to TRBD1. The CDR3 is 14 amino acids. Germline-derived CDR1 and CDR2 are SGHTA and FQGNSA. V was clipped by 2 bases and J by 0 bases; unmatched bases: 0. In DNA, the CDR3 is TGTGCCAGCAGCTTAACAGGGGCTAACTATGGCTACACCTTC. As protein: CASSLTGANYGYTF.

The chain couples TRBV19 to TRBJ1-5; the match to TRBD1 covers 10 bases. The CDR3 extends over 15 amino acids. Germline-derived CDR1 and CDR2 are LNHDA and SQIVND (reference sequence). Trimming at V came to 4 bases and at J to 7 bases, leaving 7 bases not matched to a gene. As DNA, the CDR3 is TGTGCCAGTAGTAAAGTGACAGGGGGCTGGCAGCCCCAGCATTTT. It translates to CASSKVTGGWQPQHF.

V gene TRBV10-3 combines with J gene TRBJ1-1; D unresolved. Germline CDR1 is ENHRY and CDR2 is SYGVKD. The CDR3 runs 13 residues. V lost 3 bases to trimming and J lost 0 bases, with 5 bases between them. CDR3 in DNA: TGTGCCATCAGTGAAGAGCTGAACACTGAAGCTTTCTTT. This encodes CAISEELNTEAFF.

On this clone itself: This probably arose from a read error, given a far larger clone one base away. Other DNA sequences in the same sample also yield this CDR3. The chain links TRBV18 to TRBJ1-1, with D possibly matching TRBD1 (5 bases). This CDR3 has 15 amino acids. Germline values: CDR1 KGHSH, CDR2 LQKENI. The DNA of the CDR3 is TGTGCCAGCTCACAGATACAGGACCCGAACACTGAAGCATTCTTT. It yields the protein CASSQIQDPNTEAFF.

A remark on this clone: A far larger clone lies a single base away; this is likely a read error. This chain uses TRBV5-4 with TRBJ1-1; possibly TRBD1 for D (6 bases). The CDR3 consists of 15 residues. The germline V and J ends were trimmed by 1 base and 4 bases, with 14 bases remaining between them. The germline gives CDR1 SGHNT, CDR2 YYREEE (reference sequence). CDR3 nucleotide sequence: TGTGCCAGCAGCTTGACAGGGAGCTTGGGCACTGAAGCTTTCTTT. Protein: CASSLTGSLGTEAFF. Combining the CDR3 with reference TRBV5-4 and TRBJ1-1 gives the whole variable domain ETGVTQSPTHLIKTRGQQVTLRCSSQSGHNTVSWYQQALGQGPQFIFQYYREEENGRGNFPPRFSGLQFPNYSSELNVNALELDDSALYLCASSLTGSLGTEAFFGQGTRLTVV.

The V gene is TRBV10-2, the J gene TRBJ2-1; D ambiguous. This CDR3 contains 15 residues. The germline V gene has CDR1 WSHSY and CDR2 SAAADI. Trimming took off 6 bases at V and 0 bases at J, with 12 bases between the two ends. CDR3: CASSQSSGSYNEQFF. In DNA form, the CDR3 reads TGCGCCAGCAGCCAGAGTTCCGGCTCCTACAATGAGCAGTTCTTC.

The chain combines TRBV5-6 with TRBJ2-3; 7 bases align to TRBD2. The V gene's germline CDR1 is SGHDT and CDR2 YYEEEE. The CDR3 spans 15 residues. V was clipped by 6 bases and J by 2 bases; unmatched bases: 9. CDR3 coding DNA: TGTGCCAGCATCATTGGAGCGGGAACCACAGATACGCAGTATTTT. Amino acids: CASIIGAGTTDTQYF.

This clone was detected once. V is TRBV7-3 and J is TRBJ2-1; the D gene could be TRBD1 or TRBD2 (5 bases each). Germline V gives CDR1 SGHTA, CDR2 FQGTGA. V was trimmed by 0 bases and J by 4 bases, leaving 10 bases between them. The CDR3 spans 15 residues. In DNA form, the CDR3 reads TGTGCCAGCAGCTTAACAGGGACCACTTACAATGAGCAGTTCTTC. This sequence encodes CASSLTGTTYNEQFF.

The rearrangement joins TRBV2 to TRBJ1-5; unclear D gene. Germline-derived CDR1 and CDR2 are SNHLY and FYNNEI. The CDR3 is 15 amino acids. V was shortened by 7 bases and J by 6 bases, with 19 bases between the two germline ends. Here the CDR3 reads CASTLRTGKSQPQHF. The DNA for the CDR3 is TGTGCCAGCACGCTGCGGACCGGGAAGAGTCAGCCCCAGCATTTT.

V is TRBV18 and J is TRBJ2-3; 9 bases align to TRBD2. With 3 bases clipped from V and 4 bases from J, the junction kept 5 bases outside the gene matches. The germline V gene has CDR1 KGHSH and CDR2 LQKENI. The CDR3 is 15 residues long. CDR3 nucleotides: TGTGCCAGCTCACCGATAGCGGGAGTGGCAGATACGCAGTATTTT. Its protein is CASSPIAGVADTQYF.

V gene TRBV18 combines with J gene TRBJ2-2, with 11 bases matching TRBD2. Unmatched junction bases numbered 4, after V lost 3 bases and J lost 1 base. CDR1 and CDR2 (germline): KGHSH, LQKENI. The CDR3 spans 17 residues. CDR3: CASSPFTSGRNTGELFF. The DNA of the CDR3 is TGTGCCAGCTCACCCTTTACTAGCGGGAGGAACACCGGGGAGCTGTTTTTT. The full variable domain, rest sourced from reference TRBV18 and TRBJ2-2, is NAGVMQNPRHLVRRRGQEARLRCSPMKGHSHVYWYRQLPEEGLKFMVYLQKENIIDESGMPKERFSAEFPKEGPSILRIQQVVRGDSAAYFCASSPFTSGRNTGELFFGEGSRLTVL.